One sample yielded the 23 T cell receptor beta chains listed below, sequenced in a study of T cells in localized non-small cell lung cancer. Clones were sequenced by immunoSEQ multiplex PCR, and TCRdb holds only the in-frame ones, with some missing. The table includes 15,000 to 20,000 clones, about 88% detected once. The source was peripheral blood, collected before any cancer treatment. The receptors originated from a man aged 40 to 70 with stage I lung adenocarcinoma.

The chain recombines TRBV19 with TRBJ2-7; a possible D gene is TRBD1 (5 bases). The CDR3 has 14 residues. V was clipped by 3 bases and J by 3 bases, with 12 bases between them. The germline V gene encodes CDR1 LNHDA and CDR2 SQIVND (reference sequence). The CDR3 coding sequence is TGTGCCAGTAGTATGAACAGGTGGAACTACGAGCAGTACTTC. This codes for CASSMNRWNYEQYF.

V and J are TRBV7-6 and TRBJ2-7, with 12 nucleotides matching TRBD2. The germline V gene encodes CDR1 SGHVS and CDR2 FNYEAQ. The CDR3 contains 14 residues. With V trimmed by 1 base and J by 10 bases, 5 bases remained unmatched. CDR3 in amino acids: CASSLESSGRVQYF. As DNA, the CDR3 is TGTGCCAGCAGCTTAGAATCTAGCGGGAGGGTTCAGTACTTC.

DNA of the CDR3: TGTGCCAGCAGTCTCGACAGGGGGGGAGAGACCCAGTACTTC. It specifies CASSLDRGGETQYF. V and J are TRBV2 and TRBJ2-5; 9 nucleotides match TRBD1. Trimming removed 5 bases from V and 4 bases from J; junction bases left unmatched: 5. Germline CDR1 is SNHLY and CDR2 is FYNNEI. The length of the CDR3 is 14 residues.

This sequence joins TRBV18 and TRBJ1-5, with D maybe TRBD1 (5 bases). The CDR3 has 14 residues. Germline V gives CDR1 KGHSH, CDR2 LQKENI. Trimming shortened V by 6 bases and J by 3 bases, and 12 bases separated the two germline ends. Written as DNA, the CDR3 is TGTGCCAGCTCTTTCGACAGATCCAATCAGCCCCAGCATTTT. Protein sequence: CASSFDRSNQPQHF.

In this sample, this clone turned up once. This chain connects TRBV19 to TRBJ2-7, with no clear D. Germline CDR1 and CDR2: LNHDA and SQIVND (reference sequence). The V end lost 6 bases, the J end lost 6 bases, and 12 bases lay between the germline ends. This CDR3 comprises 12 residues. CDR3 amino acids: CASRGAPGEQYF. In DNA form, the CDR3 reads TGTGCCAGTAGGGGCGCCCCCGGCGAGCAGTACTTC.

The gene calls are TRBV4-1 and TRBJ2-7; TRBD1 matches at 7 bases. The V segment lost 2 bases and the J segment 5 bases; nucleotides outside the gene matches: 9. The V gene's germline CDR1 is MGHRA and CDR2 YSYEKL. The CDR3 contains 15 residues. The CDR3 sequence: CASSQSSTGYDEQYF. The CDR3 DNA reads as TGCGCCAGCAGCCAAAGTTCGACAGGGTACGACGAGCAGTACTTC.

This clone was seen a single time. This chain joins TRBV5-1 and TRBJ1-1; TRBD1 agrees at 10 bases. Trimming cost V 4 bases and J 2 bases; bases outside gene matches: 5. The germline V gene has CDR1 SGHRS and CDR2 YFSETQ. The CDR3 has 15 residues. The CDR3 coding sequence is TGCGCCAGCAGCCGGGACAGGGGAGGAAACACTGAAGCTTTCTTT. Its translation: CASSRDRGGNTEAFF.

This clone appeared a few times. V is TRBV6-1 and J is TRBJ1-1; D not certain. Germline CDR1 MNHNS, CDR2 SASEGT. Trimming cost V 5 bases and J 0 bases, with 13 bases left between them. The CDR3 consists of 15 residues. In DNA, the CDR3 is TGTGCCAGCAGTCCCCTCACCGGAGTGAACACTGAAGCTTTCTTT. Amino acid sequence: CASSPLTGVNTEAFF.

The DNA of the CDR3 is TGTGCCAGCAGTTTATTTGGGGACCGAGGAGGCTACACCTTC. Its protein is CASSLFGDRGGYTF. V usage is TRBV27 and J usage is TRBJ1-2; tentative D call: TRBD1 (5 bases). The CDR3 extends over 14 amino acids. Per the germline V gene, CDR1 is MNHEY and CDR2 is SMNVEV (reference sequence). Trimming pared 1 base from V and 8 bases from J, leaving 14 bases between.

The genes are TRBV5-1 and TRBJ2-5; no firm D call. The V end was cut by 4 bases, the J end by 5 bases, with 15 bases between. CDR1 and CDR2 (germline): SGHRS, YFSETQ. CDR3 length: 14 amino acids. The CDR3 nucleotides are TGCGCCAGCAGCCTGAATGCCTTGGGGGAGACCCAGTACTTC. Amino acids: CASSLNALGETQYF.

The gene calls are TRBV19 and TRBJ2-1; tentatively, D is TRBD2 (5 bases). The CDR3 totals 16 residues. The germline V gene encodes CDR1 LNHDA and CDR2 SQIVND (reference sequence). V lost 3 bases, J lost 0 bases, and 12 bases lay in between. This CDR3 reads CASSMVGVFSYNEQFF. The CDR3 region has the DNA TGTGCCAGTAGTATGGTCGGGGTCTTCTCCTACAATGAGCAGTTCTTC.

The V call is TRBV27, the J call TRBJ2-1, with D uncertain. Trimming stripped 7 bases from V and 7 bases from J, with 11 bases between. Germline V gene lookup returns CDR1 MNHEY and CDR2 SMNVEV (reference sequence). There are 12 residues in the CDR3. The CDR3 coding sequence is TGTGCCAGCATCCTGCCACGGAATGAGCAGTTCTTC. Its translation: CASILPRNEQFF.

This chain links TRBV7-9 with TRBJ2-3; D unclear. Trimming pared 5 bases from V and 1 base from J, leaving 16 bases between. There are 16 residues in the CDR3. Germline assignment: CDR1 SEHNR and CDR2 FQNEAQ (reference sequence). The CDR3 is CASSHRPGGGTDTQYF. The CDR3 region has the DNA TGTGCCAGCAGCCACCGACCGGGTGGGGGCACAGATACGCAGTATTTT.

This chain joins TRBV5-8 and TRBJ2-1; a possible D gene is TRBD2 (7 bases). The CDR3 consists of 13 residues. Deletions cut 0 bases from V and 10 bases from J, with 11 bases between. Germline CDR1 and CDR2: SGHTS and YDEGEE. The DNA of the CDR3 is TGTGCCAGCAGCTTGGAGGGGAGGGGGGAGCAGTTCTTC. Protein product: CASSLEGRGEQFF.

The chain is built from TRBV10-3 and TRBJ1-1; 7 bases align to TRBD1. The length of the CDR3 is 13 residues. Per germline, CDR1 ENHRY and CDR2 SYGVKD. Germline trimming cut 6 bases from V and 2 bases from J; bases unmatched to any gene: 3. The CDR3 loop is CAIRRQGNTEAFF. DNA for the CDR3: TGTGCCATCAGGAGACAGGGAAACACTGAAGCTTTCTTT.

The chain carries TRBV5-1 and TRBJ2-1; D is undetermined. Per germline, CDR1 SGHRS and CDR2 YFSETQ. This CDR3 spans 14 amino acids. The V end lost 4 bases, the J end lost 10 bases, and 18 bases lay between the germline ends. CDR3 amino acids: CASSLPINRPEQFF. The CDR3 DNA sequence: TGCGCCAGCAGCCTCCCTATAAACCGACCCGAGCAGTTCTTC.

V and J are TRBV19 and TRBJ2-1; 9 bases map to TRBD2. The CDR3 has 17 residues. With V trimmed by 0 bases and J by 0 bases, 3 bases remained unmatched. Germline CDR1 reads LNHDA; CDR2 reads SQIVND (reference sequence). The CDR3 spells CASSIDDSGSSYNEQFF. The CDR3 nucleotides are TGTGCCAGTAGTATAGATGATAGCGGGAGCTCCTACAATGAGCAGTTCTTC. Looking up the rest from reference TRBV19 and TRBJ2-1 gives the full variable domain: DGGITQSPKYLFRKEGQNVTLSCEQNLNHDAMYWYRQDPGQGLRLIYYSQIVNDFQKGDIAEGYSVSREKKESFPLTVTSAQKNPTAFYLCASSIDDSGSSYNEQFFGPGTRLTVL.

This chain links TRBV7-2 with TRBJ2-3; 12 nucleotides align to TRBD2. Per germline, CDR1 SGHTA and CDR2 FQGNSA. Losses at the gene ends were 3 bases for V and 2 bases for J; bases not matched to a gene: 12. The CDR3 has 19 residues. In DNA form, the CDR3 reads TGTGCCAGCAGCTTTCGTCTAGCGGGAGGGCCTGGTGTCACAGATACGCAGTATTTT. Translating it yields CASSFRLAGGPGVTDTQYF.

The rearrangement uses TRBV30 and TRBJ2-7; the D gene is possibly TRBD2 (6 bases). V gave up 4 bases and J gave up 3 bases, with 13 bases separating them. The CDR3 contains 13 residues. CDR1 is GTSNPN and CDR2 is SVGIG in the germline V gene (reference sequence). CDR3 sequence: CAWTGGSSYEQYF. CDR3 in DNA: TGTGCCTGGACCGGGGGATCAAGCTACGAGCAGTACTTC.

This chain joins TRBV6-1 and TRBJ2-3; D gene ambiguous. Trimming pared 7 bases from V and 2 bases from J, leaving 10 bases between. CDR1 and CDR2 from the germline V gene are MNHNS and SASEGT. This CDR3 contains 13 residues. In DNA form, the CDR3 reads TGTGCCAGCACAGTCTTCTACACAGATACGCAGTATTTT. This sequence encodes CASTVFYTDTQYF.

V is TRBV15 and J is TRBJ2-3, with 10 bases aligning to TRBD2. The CDR3 is 18 amino acids. V shed 1 base and J 3 bases; nucleotides not matched to a gene: 10. Germline CDR1 LNHNV, CDR2 YYDKDF (reference sequence). The CDR3 DNA reads TGTGCCACCAGCAGAGGGAGCGGGGGGGCCGTTTTGACAGATACGCAGTATTTT. It yields the protein CATSRGSGGAVLTDTQYF. Full variable domain (missing parts from reference TRBV15 and TRBJ2-3): DAMVIQNPRYQVTQFGKPVTLSCSQTLNHNVMYWYQQKSSQAPKLLFHYYDKDFNNEADTPDNFQSRRPNTSFCFLDIRSPGLGDTAMYLCATSRGSGGAVLTDTQYFGPGTRLTVL.

The chain employs TRBV19 and TRBJ2-7, with D possibly being TRBD1 or TRBD2 (5 bases each). The CDR3 totals 23 residues. The V and J ends lost 3 bases and 5 bases respectively, with 41 bases between them. Looked up from germline, CDR1 is LNHDA and CDR2 is SQIVND (reference sequence). For the CDR3, the DNA is TGTGCCAGTAGTATTTTGGCGTTTGTTCGATACTTCGGGGCGTACTTCCTGGGCGACGAGCAGTACTTC. Its protein product is CASSILAFVRYFGAYFLGDEQYF.

The sample holds one count of this clone. V usage is TRBV9 and J usage is TRBJ2-1; TRBD1 matches 7 bases. This CDR3 spans 15 amino acids. V lost 3 bases to trimming and J lost 5 bases; unmatched junction nucleotides: 8. From germline, CDR1 is SGDLS and CDR2 YYNGEE. CDR3 amino acids: CASSARQGFDNEQFF. For the CDR3, the DNA is TGTGCCAGCAGCGCCAGACAGGGATTCGACAATGAGCAGTTCTTC.